The 4 T cell receptor beta chains listed next were all sequenced from one sample in a study of shared T cell receptors in the human thymus. Using immunoSEQ multiplex PCR, the repertoire was profiled, and TCRdb retains in-frame clones only, with some absent. This sample has hundreds of thousands of clones, with approximately 87% found just once. This sample was shared with a second study, whose subject was human thymus T cells.

Sequenced sample: thymocytes. These receptors were taken from a boy in the first two years of life with a congenital heart defect.

DNA of the CDR3: TGTGCCAGCTCATCTACAGATACGCAGTATTTT. Its translation: CASSSTDTQYF. The V and J genes are TRBV18 and TRBJ2-3; no clear D. This CDR3 is 11 amino acids long. The ends were cut back, 5 bases at V and 3 bases at J, with 3 bases in the middle. CDR1 is KGHSH and CDR2 is LQKENI in the germline V gene.

The CDR3, as DNA: TGTGCCAGCAGCTTGGGGCGGACTGGGACAGGAGGCTACGAGCAGTACTTC. This gives the protein CASSLGRTGTGGYEQYF. The chain links TRBV5-6 to TRBJ2-7; 8 positions agree with TRBD1. The CDR3 has 17 residues. Germline CDR1 SGHDT, CDR2 YYEEEE. Losses at the gene ends were 0 bases for V and 3 bases for J; bases not matched to a gene: 11.

This clone was counted a few times. The chain joins TRBV15 to TRBJ1-2, with D perhaps TRBD1 (6 bases). CDR1 is LNHNV and CDR2 is YYDKDF in the germline V gene (reference sequence). The V end lost 5 bases, the J end lost 8 bases, and 21 bases lay between the germline ends. The CDR3 spans 15 residues. CDR3 region: CATSPPGPGAPGYTF. The CDR3 nucleotides read TGTGCCACCAGCCCCCCTGGCCCAGGGGCGCCCGGCTACACCTTC. Looking up the rest from reference TRBV15 and TRBJ1-2 gives the full variable domain: DAMVIQNPRYQVTQFGKPVTLSCSQTLNHNVMYWYQQKSSQAPKLLFHYYDKDFNNEADTPDNFQSRRPNTSFCFLDIRSPGLGDTAMYLCATSPPGPGAPGYTFGSGTRLTVV.

The J gene is TRBJ2-5, the V gene TRBV4-1, with 8 bases matching TRBD2. Germline loops: CDR1 MGHRA, CDR2 YSYEKL. This CDR3 spans 15 amino acids. V gave up 3 bases and J gave up 5 bases; unmatched junction bases: 8. The CDR3 protein is CASSHRKRGMETQYF. CDR3 nucleotide sequence: TGCGCCAGCAGCCACAGAAAGCGGGGGATGGAGACCCAGTACTTC.